The sequence of this T cell receptor (beta chain) was determined in a study of cytomegalovirus exposure and HLA in healthy donors. This PCR relied on a set of 60 Vbeta primers and 13 Jbeta primers. The method was immunoSEQ multiplex PCR; TCRdb's version includes in-frame clones alone and lacks a portion of them. This sample has about 140,000 clones, with around 80% found just once. The V gene's germline CDR1 is SGHDT and CDR2 YYEEEE. The V and J ends lost 3 bases and 4 bases, in that order; junction bases with no gene match: 4. There are 14 residues in the CDR3. The sample was PBMCs. V usage is TRBV5-6 and J usage is TRBJ1-2; 9 bases map to TRBD1. This clonotype was obtained from a man younger than 35 in good health and CMV-seropositive. The CDR3 nucleotides read TGTGCCAGCAGCTCGACAGGGGGTTTCTATGGCTACACCTTC. Protein sequence: CASSSTGGFYGYTF.